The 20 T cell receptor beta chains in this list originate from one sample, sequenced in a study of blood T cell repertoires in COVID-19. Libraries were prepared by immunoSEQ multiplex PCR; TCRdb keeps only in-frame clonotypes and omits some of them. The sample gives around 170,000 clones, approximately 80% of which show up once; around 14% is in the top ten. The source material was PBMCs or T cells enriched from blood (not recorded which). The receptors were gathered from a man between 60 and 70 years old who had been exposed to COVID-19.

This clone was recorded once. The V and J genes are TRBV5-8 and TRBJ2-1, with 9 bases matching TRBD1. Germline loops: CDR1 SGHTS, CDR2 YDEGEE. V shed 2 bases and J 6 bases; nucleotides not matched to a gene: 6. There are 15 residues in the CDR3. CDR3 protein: CASSFDRGDSNEQFF. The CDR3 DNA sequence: TGTGCCAGCAGCTTTGACAGGGGGGATAGCAATGAGCAGTTCTTC.

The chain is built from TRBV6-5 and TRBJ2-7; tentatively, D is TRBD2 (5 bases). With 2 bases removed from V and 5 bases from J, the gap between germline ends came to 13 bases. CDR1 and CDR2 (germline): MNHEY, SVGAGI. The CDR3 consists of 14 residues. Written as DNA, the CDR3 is TGTGCCAGCAGTTACGAGGGAGATAAGGACGAGCAGTACTTC. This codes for CASSYEGDKDEQYF.

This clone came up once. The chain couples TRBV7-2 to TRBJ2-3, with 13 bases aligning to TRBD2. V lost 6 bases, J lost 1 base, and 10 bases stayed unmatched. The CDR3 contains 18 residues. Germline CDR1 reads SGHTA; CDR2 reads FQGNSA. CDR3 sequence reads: CASRSYLGLAGGTDTQYF. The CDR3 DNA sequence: TGTGCCAGCAGATCTTACCTAGGACTAGCGGGAGGCACAGATACGCAGTATTTT.

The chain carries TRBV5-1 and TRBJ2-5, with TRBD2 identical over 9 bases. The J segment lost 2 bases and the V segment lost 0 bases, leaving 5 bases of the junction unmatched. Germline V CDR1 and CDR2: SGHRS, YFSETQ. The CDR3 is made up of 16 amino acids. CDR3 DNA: TGCGCCAGCAGCTTGGGGAGCGGGAGGCCGCAAGAGACCCAGTACTTC. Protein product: CASSLGSGRPQETQYF. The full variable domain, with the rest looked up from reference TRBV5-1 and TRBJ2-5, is KAGVTQTPRYLIKTRGQQVTLSCSPISGHRSVSWYQQTPGQGLQFLFEYFSETQRNKGNFPGRFSGRQFSNSRSEMNVSTLELGDSALYLCASSLGSGRPQETQYFGPGTRLLVL.

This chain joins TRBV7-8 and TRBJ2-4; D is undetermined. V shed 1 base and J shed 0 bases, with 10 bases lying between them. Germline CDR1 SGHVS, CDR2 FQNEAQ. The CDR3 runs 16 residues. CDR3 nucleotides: TGTGCCAGCAGCTTAGGGGCAGTACTAGCCAAAAACATTCAGTACTTC. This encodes CASSLGAVLAKNIQYF.

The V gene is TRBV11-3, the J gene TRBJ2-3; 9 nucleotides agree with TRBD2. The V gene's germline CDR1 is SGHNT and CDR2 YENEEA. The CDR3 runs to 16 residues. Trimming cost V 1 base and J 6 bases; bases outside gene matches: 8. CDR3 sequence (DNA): TGTGCCAGCAGCTTAGGGGTAGCGGGAGATACCGATACGCAGTATTTT. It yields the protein CASSLGVAGDTDTQYF. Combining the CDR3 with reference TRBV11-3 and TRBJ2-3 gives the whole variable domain EAGVVQSPRYKIIEKKQPVAFWCNPISGHNTLYWYLQNLGQGPELLIRYENEEAVDDSQLPKDRFSAERLKGVDSTLKIQPAELGDSAVYLCASSLGVAGDTDTQYFGPGTRLTVL.

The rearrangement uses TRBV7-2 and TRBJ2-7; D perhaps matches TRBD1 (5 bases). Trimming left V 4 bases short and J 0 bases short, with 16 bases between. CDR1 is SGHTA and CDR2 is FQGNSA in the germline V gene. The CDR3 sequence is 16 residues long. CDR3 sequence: CASSYAGRTISYEQYF. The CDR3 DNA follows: TGTGCCAGCAGCTATGCAGGGCGGACGATCTCCTACGAGCAGTACTTC.

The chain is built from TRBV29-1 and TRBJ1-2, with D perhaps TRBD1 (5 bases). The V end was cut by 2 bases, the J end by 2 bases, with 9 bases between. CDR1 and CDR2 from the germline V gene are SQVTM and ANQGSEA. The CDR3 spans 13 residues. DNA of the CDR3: TGCAGCGTTGAACTGGCAGGGAACTATGGCTACACCTTC. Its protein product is CSVELAGNYGYTF.

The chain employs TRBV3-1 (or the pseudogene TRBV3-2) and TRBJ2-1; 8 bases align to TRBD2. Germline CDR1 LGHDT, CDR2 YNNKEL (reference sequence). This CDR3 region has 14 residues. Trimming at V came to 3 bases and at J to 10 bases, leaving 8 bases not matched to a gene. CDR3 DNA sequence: TGTGCCAGCAGCCATCCGGGAGGGGGATTAGAGCAGTTCTTC. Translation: CASSHPGGGLEQFF.

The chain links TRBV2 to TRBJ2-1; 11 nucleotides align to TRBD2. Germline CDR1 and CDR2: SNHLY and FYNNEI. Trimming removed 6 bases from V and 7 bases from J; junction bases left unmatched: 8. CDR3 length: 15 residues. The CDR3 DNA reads TGTGCCAGCAGGTGGTCTAGCGGGAGGACAAATGAGCAGTTCTTC. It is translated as CASRWSSGRTNEQFF.

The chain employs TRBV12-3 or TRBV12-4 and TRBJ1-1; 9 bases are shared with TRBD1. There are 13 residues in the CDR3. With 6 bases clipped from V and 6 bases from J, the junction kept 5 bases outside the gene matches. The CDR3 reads CASSTGGRPEAFF. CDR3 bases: TGTGCCAGCAGCACAGGGGGCAGGCCTGAAGCTTTCTTT.

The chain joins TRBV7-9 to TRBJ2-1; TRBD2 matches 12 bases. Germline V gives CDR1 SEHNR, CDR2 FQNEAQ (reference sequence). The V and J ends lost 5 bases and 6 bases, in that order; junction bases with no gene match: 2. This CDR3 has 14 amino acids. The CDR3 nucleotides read TGTGCCAGCAGCAGGACTAGCGGGATCAATGAGCAGTTCTTC. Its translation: CASSRTSGINEQFF. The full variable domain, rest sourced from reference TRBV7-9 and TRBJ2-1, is DTGVSQNPRHKITKRGQNVTFRCDPISEHNRLYWYRQTLGQGPEFLTYFQNEAQLEKSRLLSDRFSAERPKGSFSTLEIQRTEQGDSAMYLCASSRTSGINEQFFGPGTRLTVL.

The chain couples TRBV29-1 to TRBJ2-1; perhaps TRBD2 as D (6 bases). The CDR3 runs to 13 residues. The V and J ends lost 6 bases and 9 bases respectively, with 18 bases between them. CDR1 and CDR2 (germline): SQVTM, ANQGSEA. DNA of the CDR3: TGCAGCGTCCGCATAGGAGGGAGCGGTGAGCAGTTCTTC. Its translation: CSVRIGGSGEQFF.

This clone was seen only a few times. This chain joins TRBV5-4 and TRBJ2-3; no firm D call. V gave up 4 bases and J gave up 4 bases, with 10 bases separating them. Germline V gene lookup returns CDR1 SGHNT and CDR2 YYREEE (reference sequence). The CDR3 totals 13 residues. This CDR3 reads CASSRGTPDTQYF. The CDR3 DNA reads TGTGCCAGCAGCAGAGGCACTCCAGATACGCAGTATTTT.

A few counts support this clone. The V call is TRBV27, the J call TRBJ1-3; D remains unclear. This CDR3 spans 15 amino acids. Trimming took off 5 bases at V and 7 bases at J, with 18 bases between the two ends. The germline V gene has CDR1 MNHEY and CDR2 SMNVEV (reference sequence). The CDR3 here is CASSTRWRRNNTIYF. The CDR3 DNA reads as TGTGCCAGCAGTACCCGGTGGCGGAGAAACAACACCATATATTTT.

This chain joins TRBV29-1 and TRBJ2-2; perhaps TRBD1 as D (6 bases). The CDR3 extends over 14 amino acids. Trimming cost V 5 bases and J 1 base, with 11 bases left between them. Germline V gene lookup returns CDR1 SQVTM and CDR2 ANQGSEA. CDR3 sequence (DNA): TGCAGCGTTATACACAGGGTGAACACCGGGGAGCTGTTTTTT. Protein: CSVIHRVNTGELFF.

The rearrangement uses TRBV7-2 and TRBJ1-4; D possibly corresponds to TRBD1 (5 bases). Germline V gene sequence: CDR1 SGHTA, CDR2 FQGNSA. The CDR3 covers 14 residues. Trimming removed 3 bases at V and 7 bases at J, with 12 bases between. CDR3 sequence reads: CASSLMQGIEKLFF. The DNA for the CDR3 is TGTGCCAGCAGCTTGATGCAGGGTATTGAAAAACTGTTTTTT.

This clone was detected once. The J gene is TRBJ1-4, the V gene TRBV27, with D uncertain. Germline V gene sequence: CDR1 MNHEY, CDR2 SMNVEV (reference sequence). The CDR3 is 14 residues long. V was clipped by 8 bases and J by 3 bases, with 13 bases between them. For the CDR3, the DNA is TGTGCCAGCGCGAGACCTAGACCTAATGAAAAACTGTTTTTT. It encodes CASARPRPNEKLFF.

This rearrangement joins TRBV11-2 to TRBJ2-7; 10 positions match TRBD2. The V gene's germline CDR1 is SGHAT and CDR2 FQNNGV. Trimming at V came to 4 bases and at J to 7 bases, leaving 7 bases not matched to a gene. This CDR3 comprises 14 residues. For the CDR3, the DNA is TGTGCCAGCAGCTCACTAGCGGGAAGCCCAGAGCAGTACTTC. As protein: CASSSLAGSPEQYF.

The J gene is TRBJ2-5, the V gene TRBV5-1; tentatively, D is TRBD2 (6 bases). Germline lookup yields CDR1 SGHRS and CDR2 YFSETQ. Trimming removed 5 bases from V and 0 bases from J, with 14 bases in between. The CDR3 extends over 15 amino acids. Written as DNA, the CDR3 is TGCGCCAGCAGACGTTTGCGGGGCTACCAAGAGACCCAGTACTTC. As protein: CASRRLRGYQETQYF.